This T cell receptor beta chain was obtained from a study of T cell responses to AZD1222 COVID-19 vaccine. Concerning this clone itself: Its specificity is unknown.

Produced via immunoSEQ multiplex PCR; TCRdb's table is partial and in-frame only. Found here are roughly 190,000 clones, almost 95% of them singletons; the top ten hold over 1%. Overall study findings and caveats: After the peak T cell response, and only then, were repertoires sampled. The study reported that nearly half of spike-specific TCRs target unmutated variant regions. Once two AZD1222 doses were given, Spike-specific TCR breadth and depth went up. Spike was spanned by vaccine-associated CD4 TCRs, with dominance at 160-218 and 743-854.

The V end was cut by 5 bases, the J end by 6 bases, with 19 bases between. Germline lookup yields CDR1 SGHTA and CDR2 FQGTGA. The CDR3 extends over 15 amino acids. Material: peripheral blood, obtained on day 0 of AZD1222 vaccination. This rearrangement joins TRBV7-3 to TRBJ2-5; tentative D call: TRBD2 (6 bases). The receptor was derived from an adult in good health. CDR3 amino acids: CASSPDSGGAKTQYF. The CDR3, as DNA: TGTGCCAGCAGCCCAGACTCGGGCGGGGCGAAGACCCAGTACTTC.